A selection of T cell receptor beta chains follows, all from one sample in a study of vaccination and CD4 T cells after COVID-19. Their antigens remain unidentified. MiXCR was run by TCRdb on the PCR reads, yielding one entry per CDR3 protein. The sample holds about 16,000 distinct CDR3 sequences, less than 35% seen once. Sequenced: cultured CD4+ T cells from blood. These receptors were collected from a human donor with COVID-19. Each CDR3 is given with its conserved first and last residue. A D gene is named only where the DNA matches it firmly. A clone size is listed for some rows: how often the clone was seen (once, few, many), or a class if it is expanded.

d_gene	abundance	v_gene	j_gene	CDR3nt	CDR3aa
-	-	TRBV14	TRBJ1-2	TGTGCCAGCAGCCAAGATGACGGCATGCCGGAGGGTCGGCGGGGCTACACCTTC	CASSQDDGMPEGRRGYTF
-	-	TRBV28	TRBJ1-3	TGTGCCAGCACCCCACCCGGGACGGTCTCTGGAAACACCATATATTTT	CASTPPGTVSGNTIYF
-	-	TRBV5-4	TRBJ1-1	TGTGCCAGCAGCTTGGGGGGGGCCTCCATGAACACTGAAGCTTTCTTT	CASSLGGASMNTEAFF
-	few	TRBV7-3	TRBJ2-2	TGTGCCAGCAGCAAGAGACAGGTCGCGAACACCGGGGAGCTGTTTTTT	CASSKRQVANTGELFF
-	-	TRBV2	TRBJ2-7	TGTGGTGGCCGTTCCTACGAGCAGTACTTC	CGGRSYEQYF
TRBD1	-	TRBV18	TRBJ1-2	TGTGCCAGCTCCCGACAGGGCACCTATGGCTACACCTTC	CASSRQGTYGYTF
-	few	TRBV12-3/TRBV12-4	TRBJ2-6	TGTGCCAGCAGTTTATGGGGTCCTGGGGCCAACGTCCTGACTTTC	CASSLWGPGANVLTF
-	few	TRBV20-1	TRBJ1-4	TGCAGTGCTCCAGGGGCAGGGGCTCCTTCTAATGAAAAACTGTTTTTT	CSAPGAGAPSNEKLFF
-	few	TRBV15	TRBJ1-5	TGTGCCACCAGCAGAGATCCCAGGGGCAATCAGCCCCAGCATTTT	CATSRDPRGNQPQHF
TRBD1	-	TRBV5-1	TRBJ2-2	TGCGCCAGCAGCACGGGACAGACCCGAGCCGGGGAGCTGTTTTTT	CASSTGQTRAGELFF
TRBD1	-	TRBV11-2	TRBJ1-1	TGTGCCAGCAGCTTGGGGACAGTGATCATGAACACTGAAGCTTTCTTT	CASSLGTVIMNTEAFF
-	-	TRBV28	TRBJ1-6	TGTGCCAGCAGTCCCTCTTACGGGGCTAATTCACCCCTCCACTTT	CASSPSYGANSPLHF
-	-	TRBV19	TRBJ2-2	TGTGCCAGTAGTATCGAACAGTTCACCGGGGAGCTGTTTTTT	CASSIEQFTGELFF
-	-	TRBV19	TRBJ1-4	TGTGCCAGTAGTTCGGAGACAGGCTGGGGGAATGAAAAACTGTTTTTT	CASSSETGWGNEKLFF
-	-	TRBV20-1	TRBJ2-7	TGCAGTGCTAGAGTCCCCGGGACCTACGAGCAGTACTTC	CSARVPGTYEQYF
TRBD1	-	TRBV19	TRBJ1-1	TGTGCCAGTGACCCGGGACAGCGGCCCACTGAAGCTTTCTTT	CASDPGQRPTEAFF
TRBD1	once	TRBV12-3/TRBV12-4	TRBJ2-7	TGTGCCAGCAACCTACAGGGGGACCTCTACGAGCAGTACTTC	CASNLQGDLYEQYF
TRBD1	few	TRBV27	TRBJ2-7	TGTGCCAGCAGAAAGACAGGGGGCTACGAGCAGTACTTC	CASRKTGGYEQYF
-	-	TRBV4-2	TRBJ1-4	TGTGCCAGCAGCCAAGCGGGGTTGGGGGAAAAACTGTTTTTT	CASSQAGLGEKLFF
TRBD1	-	TRBV19	TRBJ1-1	TGTGCCAGTAGTATAGGTCGGGACAGGAAAGAAGCTTTCTTT	CASSIGRDRKEAFF
-	-	TRBV5-1	TRBJ2-2	TGCGCCAGCAGCCCCCGGGGGACGAACACCGGGGAGCTGTTTTTT	CASSPRGTNTGELFF
-	-	TRBV6-1	TRBJ2-5	TGTGCCAGCAGTGGTGGTCAAGAGACCCAGTACTTC	CASSGGQETQYF
-	-	TRBV10-3	TRBJ2-1	TGTGCCATCAGTGCTCAAGACAATGAGCAGTTCTTC	CAISAQDNEQFF
-	-	TRBV19	TRBJ2-1	TGTGCCAGCCCTCTAGGGGCGAACTACAATGAGCAGTTCTTC	CASPLGANYNEQFF
-	-	TRBV21-1	TRBJ2-3	TGTGCCAGCAGCCTACCGGCCCCACAAACGCAGTATTTT	CASSLPAPQTQYF
-	large	TRBV28	TRBJ1-4	TGTGCCAGCACTCTCAGAGGGGGGCCAATGAAAAAGCTGTTTTTT	CASTLRGGPMKKLFF
-	-	TRBV18	TRBJ2-7	TGTGCCAGCTCACCCTCAACAGGGTCCTACGAGCAGTACTTC	CASSPSTGSYEQYF
-	-	TRBV29-1	TRBJ2-5	TGCAGCGTTGGGGTAGGAGAGACCCAGTACTTC	CSVGVGETQYF
-	-	TRBV11-2	TRBJ2-5	TGTGCCAGCAGCCCCGGGACCCAAGAGACCCAGTACTTC	CASSPGTQETQYF
-	-	TRBV27	TRBJ1-6	TGTGCCAGCAGTTTAAGTCAAAACGGGATTCCCCTCCACTTT	CASSLSQNGIPLHF
-	-	TRBV30	TRBJ2-5	TGTGCCTGGAGCATGACTAGTGGGACCCAGTACTTC	CAWSMTSGTQYF
TRBD2	few	TRBV10-2	TRBJ2-2	TGCGCCAGCAGTGAGATAGCGGGGTCCGGGGAGCTGTTTTTT	CASSEIAGSGELFF
-	few	TRBV12-3/TRBV12-4	TRBJ2-3	TGTGCCAGCAGTTTGCGGCTCCCAGATACGCAGTATTTT	CASSLRLPDTQYF
-	few	TRBV7-9	TRBJ2-1	TGTGCCAGCAGCTCCCGGGGGAGCTCCTACAATGAGCAGTTCTTC	CASSSRGSSYNEQFF
-	-	TRBV25-1	TRBJ1-1	TGTGCCAGCAGTCTAGCGGGGGCGAACACTGAAGCTTTCTTT	CASSLAGANTEAFF
TRBD1	-	TRBV6-1	TRBJ1-6	TGTGCCAGCAGTGCCCGGGACAGGTTAAATTCACCCCTCCACTTT	CASSARDRLNSPLHF
-	-	TRBV20-1	TRBJ2-4	TGCAGTGCTAGAGATCTCGGCAAATCTTCTGGGGTAGCCAAAAACATTCAGTACTTC	CSARDLGKSSGVAKNIQYF
-	-	TRBV12-5	TRBJ1-5	TGTGCTAGTGGTCCGACCTCAGGGGCGGGAGGTCAGCCCCAGCATTTT	CASGPTSGAGGQPQHF
-	-	TRBV9	TRBJ1-2	TGTGCCAGCAGCGTGATTACGGGAAAGGGCTACACCTTC	CASSVITGKGYTF
-	few	TRBV20-1	TRBJ2-7	TGCAGTCTTACAGGGGCGGGGTCCTACGAGCAGTACTTC	CSLTGAGSYEQYF
-	few	TRBV28	TRBJ1-6	TGTGCCGGGATGGGCAGGGTTAATTCACCCCTCCACTTT	CAGMGRVNSPLHF
TRBD1	-	TRBV7-9	TRBJ2-1	TGTGCCAGCAGCCTAGACGGGACAGGGCAGGTCCATGAGCAGTTCTTC	CASSLDGTGQVHEQFF
-	-	TRBV5-4	TRBJ1-2	TGTGCCAGCAGCTCACAGGGTACTACTAACTATGGCTACACCTTC	CASSSQGTTNYGYTF
-	-	TRBV28	TRBJ2-7	TGTGCCAGCAGCTTACCGACCCCCCCCGAGCAGTACTTC	CASSLPTPPEQYF
-	-	TRBV6-5	TRBJ1-1	TGTGCCAGCAGTTACCGGCAGGGACACAGCACTGAAGCTTTCTTT	CASSYRQGHSTEAFF
-	few	TRBV20-1	TRBJ2-7	TGCAGTGCTAGAGATCGGGCAGGGCCCTACGAGCAGTACTTC	CSARDRAGPYEQYF
-	-	TRBV5-6	TRBJ2-7	TGTGCCAGCAGCGGGGACCCCCGGGACACTAGCTCCTACGAGCAGTACTTC	CASSGDPRDTSSYEQYF